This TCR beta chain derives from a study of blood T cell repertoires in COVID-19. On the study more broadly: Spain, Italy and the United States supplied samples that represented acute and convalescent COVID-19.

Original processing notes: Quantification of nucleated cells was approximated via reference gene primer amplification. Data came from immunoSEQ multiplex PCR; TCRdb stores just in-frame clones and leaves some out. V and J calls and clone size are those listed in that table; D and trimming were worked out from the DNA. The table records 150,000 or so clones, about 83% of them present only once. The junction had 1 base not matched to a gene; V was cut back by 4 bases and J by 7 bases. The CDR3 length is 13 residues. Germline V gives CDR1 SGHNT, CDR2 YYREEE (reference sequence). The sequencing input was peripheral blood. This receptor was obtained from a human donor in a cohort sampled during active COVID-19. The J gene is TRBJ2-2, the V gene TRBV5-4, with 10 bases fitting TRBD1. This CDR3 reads CASSRTGGGELFF. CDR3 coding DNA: TGTGCCAGCAGCAGGACAGGGGGCGGGGAGCTGTTTTTT.